The 10 T cell receptor beta chains given below trace back to one sample, sequenced in a study of beta chain features in type 1 diabetes. The sequenced template was cDNA made from the entire isolated RNA. Some clones are missing from TCRdb's copy, which holds only in-frame ones; the method was immunoSEQ multiplex PCR. The sample lists about 340,000 clones, 8% seen once, with 0.44% in the top ten. Sequences were obtained from central memory CD4+ T cells from blood. The receptors originated from a woman aged 18-35 years in good health.

This clone appeared a few times. The chain has TRBV4-2 and TRBJ2-6; D is undetermined. V lost 5 bases and J lost 3, with 8 bases in between. The CDR3 loop spans 14 amino acids. Germline V CDR1 and CDR2: LGHNA, YNFKEQ. CDR3 protein: CASSSKIGANVLTF. CDR3 nucleotides: TGTGCCAGCAGCTCAAAGATTGGGGCCAACGTCCTGACTTTC.

V gene TRBV7-2 combines with J gene TRBJ1-1; no reliable D call. CDR1 and CDR2 (germline): SGHTA, FQGNSA. Deletions cut 2 bases from V and 2 bases from J, with 9 bases between. The CDR3 has 14 amino acids. The CDR3 loop reads CASSLQHSNTEAFF. The CDR3 DNA is TGTGCCAGCAGCTTACAGCACAGCAACACTGAAGCTTTCTTT.

This chain joins TRBV5-1 and TRBJ1-2, with D possibly TRBD1 on 5 matching bases. CDR3 length equals 13 residues. Germline values: CDR1 SGHRS, CDR2 YFSETQ. The V end was cut by 0 bases, the J end by 4 bases, with 7 bases between. CDR3 nucleotide sequence: TGCGCCAGCAGCTTGGACAGGAGCTATGGCTACACCTTC. Residues: CASSLDRSYGYTF.

Concerning this clone itself: A far bigger clonotype differs at one base, so this is likely a read error. V gene TRBV28 combines with J gene TRBJ1-2; D call uncertain. Germline-derived CDR1 and CDR2 are MDHEN and SYDVKM. V was cut by 3 bases and J by 6 bases, with 2 bases left in between. The CDR3 totals 10 residues. Here the CDR3 DNA reads TGTGCCAGCAGTTTCGATGGCTACACCTTC. Its protein is CASSFDGYTF.

This clone was observed a few times. The V gene is TRBV4-2, the J gene TRBJ2-3, with 7 positions matching TRBD2. V lost 3 bases, J lost 4 bases, and 10 bases stayed unmatched. This CDR3 is built from 16 residues. CDR1 and CDR2 from the germline V gene are LGHNA and YNFKEQ. Here the CDR3 DNA reads TGTGCCAGCAGCCAGGCTCGCGGGAGTATGTCAGATACGCAGTATTTT. This translates into CASSQARGSMSDTQYF.

This clone was seen a handful of times. The genes are TRBV28 and TRBJ1-1, with TRBD1 matching over 7 bases. With V trimmed by 4 bases and J by 1 base, 3 bases remained unmatched. The CDR3 runs 14 residues. Germline V gene sequence: CDR1 MDHEN, CDR2 SYDVKM. The CDR3 is CASSSTGANTEAFF. The CDR3 coding sequence is TGTGCCAGCAGTTCCACAGGGGCGAACACTGAAGCTTTCTTT.

As regards this clone: One end of the junction varies from germline; a read error may be responsible. The V gene is TRBV4-3, the J gene TRBJ1-1; TRBD1 aligns across 7 bases. Germline CDR1 reads LGHNA; CDR2 reads YSLEER. This CDR3 has 15 residues. CDR3 sequence reads: CASSEETGYSTEAFF. The CDR3 DNA sequence: TGCGCCAGCAGCGAAGAGACAGGGTACAGCACTGAAGCTTTCTTT.

The J gene is TRBJ2-5, the V gene TRBV4-2; D gene ambiguous. The CDR3 totals 15 residues. Germline V gene lookup returns CDR1 LGHNA and CDR2 YNFKEQ. V gave up 0 bases and J gave up 0 bases, with 8 bases separating them. The CDR3 nucleotides are TGTGCCAGCAGCCAAGACGAGCGCCACCAAGAGACCCAGTACTTC. Translated, it gives CASSQDERHQETQYF.

Only a few counts were recorded for this clone. The chain links TRBV28 to TRBJ1-5; 7 bases fit TRBD1. CDR1 MDHEN and CDR2 SYDVKM come from the germline V gene. The CDR3 has 14 amino acids. V lost 10 bases, J lost 2 bases, and 8 bases stayed unmatched. The chain's CDR3 is CAIRGSEGNQPQHF. CDR3 DNA: TGTGCCATCAGGGGGAGTGAGGGCAATCAGCCCCAGCATTTT. The variable domain in full, completed from reference TRBV28 and TRBJ1-5, reads DVKVTQSSRYLVKRTGEKVFLECVQDMDHENMFWYRQDPGLGLRLIYFSYDVKMKEKGDIPEGYSVSREKKERFSLILESASTNQTSMYLCAIRGSEGNQPQHFGDGTRLSIL.

This clone was counted only a few times. A clone one base away is much larger, so this may be a read error. This CDR3 is also generated by other DNA sequences in the sample. V and J are TRBV7-2 and TRBJ2-5; D unresolved. Germline CDR1 SGHTA, CDR2 FQGNSA. This CDR3 has 11 residues. V gave up 5 bases and J gave up 2 bases, with 3 bases separating them. The CDR3 reads CASSPQETQYF. CDR3 DNA sequence: TGTGCCAGCAGCCCGCAAGAGACCCAGTACTTC.